This T cell receptor (beta chain) was obtained from a study of blood T cell repertoires in COVID-19. Study details: Whether acute or convalescent, the COVID-19 samples came from the United States, Italy and Spain.

How the authors handled the data: Reference gene primer amplification yielded estimated nucleated cell counts. The data were produced by immunoSEQ multiplex PCR, yet TCRdb's version contains in-frame clones alone and is incomplete. That table is the source of V, J and clone size, and D and trimming were worked out from the DNA. The sample yields 150,000 to 200,000 clones, 70% to 85% seen once. This CDR3 comprises 15 residues. Trimming took 0 bases from V and 6 from J, leaving 13 bases between them. Germline CDR1 reads SGHKS; CDR2 reads YYEKEE (reference sequence). Two consecutive negative NP/OP PCR tests, clearance, or resolved symptoms defined Cohort 3 recovery.

The sample comprised PBMCs or T cells enriched from blood (not recorded which). This receptor was identified in a man aged 45-65 years who had recovered from COVID-19. The V and J genes are TRBV5-5 and TRBJ1-5, with TRBD1 as a possible D gene (5 bases). CDR3 region: CASSLVVEGSQPQHF. The CDR3 region has the DNA TGTGCCAGCAGCTTGGTCGTGGAGGGGAGTCAGCCCCAGCATTTT. Combining the CDR3 with reference TRBV5-5 and TRBJ1-5 gives the whole variable domain DAGVTQSPTHLIKTRGQQVTLRCSPISGHKSVSWYQQVLGQGPQFIFQYYEKEERGRGNFPDRFSARQFPNYSSELNVNALLLGDSALYLCASSLVVEGSQPQHFGDGTRLSIL.